This T cell receptor beta chain was recovered during a study of blood T cells in healthy people across ages. The authors ran a second PCR of roughly 6 to 12 cycles using a sample-barcoded 5' primer and a J-beta primer mix. TCRdb re-called the 5' RACE reads with MiXCR, one entry per CDR3 protein. The table shows 870,000 or so distinct CDR3 sequences, with 29% occurring only once. Study outcomes and limitations: CMV status of donors was unknown, possibly confounding expanded clonotype changes.

Germline V CDR1 and CDR2: DFQATT, SNEGSKA (reference sequence). The CDR3 is 14 amino acids. Worth noting for this clonotype: Antigen: not known. An end of the junction does not agree with germline; a read error may underlie this.

The origin of this receptor is an elderly woman in good health. What was sequenced was blood. The chain is built from TRBV20-1 and TRBJ2-4; D unresolved. The last part of the DNA fits TRBJ2-5 better; the J call may be wrong. Written as DNA, the CDR3 is TGCAGTGTTAGAGAAATAGGGCGGCGAGAGACCCAGTACTTC. Protein product: CSVREIGRRETQYF.